The clone carrying this T cell receptor (beta chain) was observed many times. Its antigen is as yet unknown. This beta chain is an off-target read within a library intended for alpha chains, so its frequency means little. This sample is part of a study of HIV-infected patients and healthy controls. Reverse transcription used around 500 ng RNA and constant-region primers for alpha and beta. Separate chain-specific third strand synthesis with multiplexing indices produced the alpha and beta libraries. TCRdb reprocessed the 5' RACE reads via MiXCR and lists one record per CDR3 protein. Of 8,100 or so distinct CDR3 sequences in the sample, approximately 6.7% were seen once. The study's findings and limits: Size-matched repertoire data failed to replicate the apparent Gini index recovery after therapy in HIV-infected patients.

The V gene's germline CDR1 is SGHAT and CDR2 FQNNGV. The V end was cut by 5 bases, the J end by 7 bases, with 15 bases between. The CDR3 is 13 residues long. Follow-up blood was drawn about 14 weeks, roughly three months, after antiretroviral therapy began. No cell fractionation was done, so the repertoire covers all unsorted peripheral blood T cells. This sequence joins TRBV11-2 and TRBJ2-7; unclear D gene. The starting material was blood, obtained during antiretroviral therapy. This clonotype originated in an adult with HIV infection. The CDR3 DNA sequence: TGTGCCAGCAGCCCCGACCCCATTGGGGAGCAGTACTTC. Translating it yields CASSPDPIGEQYF.